This TCR beta chain appears in the sequencing data of a study of cytomegalovirus exposure and HLA in healthy donors. Findings and limits, study-wide: Relative to the roughly 640-donor mean, N-insertions were reportedly fewer in an Asian-associated ancestry cluster in a later analysis. In an earlier analysis, in some 500 donors, most V segments appeared productive either ~87% or ~30% of the time.

Amplification used 60 Vbeta primers and 13 Jbeta primers. Method: immunoSEQ multiplex PCR; TCRdb's copy keeps in-frame clones and lacks some. The sample holds fewer than 150,000 clones, 60% to 80% seen once. Turning to this clone: What it recognizes is unknown.

Germline V CDR1 and CDR2: SGHNT, YYREEE (reference sequence). This CDR3 has 13 amino acids. The V and J ends lost 5 bases and 4 bases respectively, with 11 bases between them. Every donor was a healthy person donating bone marrow. The receptor was derived from a man aged 50-60 years in good health and CMV-seropositive. The chain carries TRBV5-4 and TRBJ2-3, with TRBD1 as a possible D gene (5 bases). Sequences were obtained from PBMCs. The CDR3 DNA is TGTGCCAGCAGAGGGGTTGGATCAGATACGCAGTATTTT. Translated: CASRGVGSDTQYF.